The 26 T cell receptor beta chains given below trace back to one sample, sequenced in a study of shared T cell receptors in the human thymus. Here immunoSEQ multiplex PCR was the method, and the copy in TCRdb shows in-frame clones only, minus some. This sample has about 660,000 clones, with around 87% found just once. Another study also made use of these data, one on human thymus T cells.

Source material: thymocytes. These receptors were obtained from a boy less than two years old with a congenital heart defect.

The chain carries TRBV6-1 and TRBJ1-2; D uncertain. The CDR3 loop spans 13 amino acids. Germline lookup yields CDR1 MNHNS and CDR2 SASEGT. V lost 11 bases, J lost 3 bases, and 16 bases lay in between. The CDR3 DNA is TGTGCCGGCCTTTCTTGGGCCGACTATGGCTACACCTTC. Its translation is CAGLSWADYGYTF.

The chain uses TRBV19 and TRBJ1-1; no reliable D call. CDR1 LNHDA and CDR2 SQIVND come from the germline V gene (reference sequence). There are 15 residues in the CDR3. Trimming pared 3 bases from V and 3 bases from J, leaving 14 bases between. The CDR3 nucleotides read TGTGCCAGTAGTATGCAGAGGGATTGGGACACTGAAGCTTTCTTT. Residues: CASSMQRDWDTEAFF.

The J gene is TRBJ2-7, the V gene TRBV28; 11 bases are a match to TRBD2. The CDR3 has 16 residues. Germline V gives CDR1 MDHEN, CDR2 SYDVKM. Trimming removed 3 bases from V and 5 bases from J; junction bases left unmatched: 9. This CDR3 reads CASSFLAGGMINEQYF. The CDR3 DNA reads as TGTGCCAGCAGTTTCCTAGCGGGAGGTATGATCAACGAGCAGTACTTC.

The V call is TRBV5-1, the J call TRBJ1-3, with D uncertain. Trimming removed 0 bases at V and 1 base at J, with 17 bases between. The CDR3 covers 18 residues. The germline V gene encodes CDR1 SGHRS and CDR2 YFSETQ. CDR3 in amino acids: CASSLALGRSPSGNTIYF. The CDR3 nucleotides are TGCGCCAGCAGCTTGGCCCTAGGGAGGTCCCCGTCTGGAAACACCATATATTTT.

This clone was detected only a few times. The V and J genes are TRBV28 and TRBJ2-5; 7 bases are a match to TRBD2. The CDR3 consists of 17 residues. With V trimmed by 6 bases and J by 2 bases, 15 bases remained unmatched. Germline V gene sequence: CDR1 MDHEN, CDR2 SYDVKM. The CDR3 nucleotides read TGTGCCAGCAGGAGTATTTTGGGTGGGGGGGGTCAAGAGACCCAGTACTTC. It specifies CASRSILGGGGQETQYF.

The V and J genes are TRBV28 and TRBJ1-6; 8 nucleotides agree with TRBD1. The CDR3 covers 16 residues. The germline V gene has CDR1 MDHEN and CDR2 SYDVKM. V trimming: 10 bases; J trimming: 5 bases; junction bases outside the gene matches: 13. Written as DNA, the CDR3 is TGTGCCACCCTACCGGACAGGGCCAATAATAATTCACCCCTCCACTTT. It encodes CATLPDRANNNSPLHF.

The chain joins TRBV4-3 to TRBJ2-5, with D possibly being TRBD2 (5 bases). The CDR3 covers 16 residues. Trimming pared 4 bases from V and 2 bases from J, leaving 17 bases between. The germline gives CDR1 LGHNA, CDR2 YSLEER. CDR3 in amino acids: CASSPGRSGQQETQYF. CDR3 in DNA: TGCGCCAGCAGCCCCGGTAGGAGCGGTCAACAAGAGACCCAGTACTTC.

The genes are TRBV28 and TRBJ2-3; D unclear. In germline, CDR1 is MDHEN, CDR2 SYDVKM. CDR3 length: 15 residues. V shed 5 bases and J shed 7 bases, with 19 bases lying between them. The CDR3 region is CASSRPGYSTHTQYF. In DNA form, the CDR3 reads TGTGCCAGCAGTCGGCCCGGGTATTCTACGCATACGCAGTATTTT.

Written as DNA, the CDR3 is TGTGCCAGCAGCTCCCCTAAAAGAGCGGGAGAGGATACGCAGTATTTT. It is translated as CASSSPKRAGEDTQYF. V usage is TRBV13 and J usage is TRBJ2-3; 8 bases map to TRBD2. V lost 4 bases and J lost 6; bases outside the gene matches: 12. CDR3 length equals 16 residues. Germline assignment: CDR1 PRHDT and CDR2 FYEKMQ (reference sequence).

This clone has just one count. This rearrangement joins TRBV5-1 to TRBJ2-3; 7 bases match TRBD1. Trimming took 3 bases from V and 3 from J; bases not matched to a gene: 16. This CDR3 spans 18 amino acids. Germline V gives CDR1 SGHRS, CDR2 YFSETQ. In nucleotides, the CDR3 is TGCGCCAGCAGCTCCCGAATATTGACAGGGAAAGAGACAGATACGCAGTATTTT. Translated, it gives CASSSRILTGKETDTQYF.

The CDR3 bases are TGTGCCAGCAGCTCTAGCGGGAGCTCCTACGAGCAGTACTTC. This gives the protein CASSSSGSSYEQYF. The rearrangement uses TRBV5-4 and TRBJ2-7; 10 bases are a match to TRBD2. J lost 0 bases, V lost 3 bases, and 0 bases had no gene match. The CDR3 covers 14 residues. The V gene's germline CDR1 is SGHNT and CDR2 YYREEE (reference sequence).

The chain employs TRBV11-3 and TRBJ2-1, with 8 bases aligning to TRBD1. The CDR3 consists of 14 residues. After removal of 7 bases from V and 5 bases from J, the junction contained 7 bases not matched to a gene. CDR1 and CDR2 from the germline V gene are SGHNT and YENEEA. The CDR3 is CASTSGTGNNEQFF. For the CDR3, the DNA is TGTGCCAGCACCTCCGGGACAGGTAACAATGAGCAGTTCTTC.

This clone was picked up one time. The chain joins TRBV2 to TRBJ2-7; no definite D call. The CDR3 sequence is 12 residues long. V was shortened by 1 base and J by 6 bases, with 7 bases between the two germline ends. The germline gives CDR1 SNHLY, CDR2 FYNNEI. CDR3 coding DNA: TGTGCCAGCAGTGAAGGCCAGCGCGAGCAGTACTTC. Translating gives CASSEGQREQYF.

This clone is a singleton in its sample. The chain combines TRBV19 with TRBJ1-2; a weak D match, TRBD1 (6 bases). This CDR3 is 15 amino acids long. The V end lost 6 bases, the J end lost 3 bases, and 17 bases lay between the germline ends. Germline CDR1 is LNHDA and CDR2 is SQIVND (reference sequence). CDR3 DNA: TGTGCCAGTAGCCTTACCGATGAGGGGGACTATGGCTACACCTTC. It translates to CASSLTDEGDYGYTF.

CDR3 nucleotides: TGTGCCAGCCGACTACGGCGGGGCAATGAGCAGTTCTTC. Translating gives CASRLRRGNEQFF. V gene TRBV6-5 combines with J gene TRBJ2-1; tentatively, D is TRBD2 (6 bases). CDR1 is MNHEY, CDR2 SVGAGI, per germline. Trimming removed 8 bases from V and 6 bases from J, with 14 bases in between. This CDR3 region has 13 residues.

The chain is built from TRBV14 and TRBJ1-3, with D possibly matching TRBD1 (6 bases). Per germline, CDR1 SGHDN and CDR2 FVKESK. The ends were cut back, 1 base at V and 1 base at J, with 14 bases in the middle. The length of the CDR3 is 17 residues. CDR3 coding DNA: TGTGCCAGCAGCCAAGTTTCGGGGCAGGGGTCTGGAAACACCATATATTTT. It translates to CASSQVSGQGSGNTIYF.

The gene calls are TRBV11-2 and TRBJ2-7; a weak D match, TRBD2 (6 bases). Per germline, CDR1 SGHAT and CDR2 FQNNGV. Trimming took 5 bases from V and 5 from J, leaving 19 bases between them. The CDR3 has 15 amino acids. This chain's CDR3 is CASSKRTNKSNEQYF. Written as DNA, the CDR3 is TGTGCCAGCAGCAAACGGACTAACAAGTCCAACGAGCAGTACTTC.

V usage is TRBV6-5 and J usage is TRBJ2-7; 7 nucleotides agree with TRBD2. Per the germline V gene, CDR1 is MNHEY and CDR2 is SVGAGI. The CDR3 consists of 12 residues. Losses at the gene ends were 8 bases for V and 3 bases for J; bases not matched to a gene: 4. CDR3 bases: TGTGCCAGCTGGTCGGGGGGCTACGAGCAGTACTTC. Its translation is CASWSGGYEQYF.

V and J are TRBV5-6 and TRBJ1-2; weak D call: TRBD1 (5 bases). The CDR3 extends over 14 amino acids. V shed 4 bases and J shed 3 bases, with 13 bases lying between them. Looked up from germline, CDR1 is SGHDT and CDR2 is YYEEEE. The CDR3 protein is CASSHHTGDYGYTF. DNA for the CDR3: TGTGCCAGCAGCCACCATACAGGAGACTATGGCTACACCTTC. Filled out from reference TRBV5-6 and TRBJ1-2, the complete variable domain reads DAGVTQSPTHLIKTRGQQVTLRCSPKSGHDTVSWYQQALGQGPQFIFQYYEEEERQRGNFPDRFSGHQFPNYSSELNVNALLLGDSALYLCASSHHTGDYGYTFGSGTRLTVV.

The chain uses TRBV9 and TRBJ2-5; possible D gene TRBD2, 5 bases. The CDR3 has 16 residues. Germline V lookup: CDR1 SGDLS, CDR2 YYNGEE. Trimming took 3 bases from V and 3 from J, leaving 18 bases between them. CDR3 in amino acids: CASSASLRGSEETQYF. DNA of the CDR3: TGTGCCAGCAGCGCGAGCCTTCGGGGAAGCGAAGAGACCCAGTACTTC.

V gene TRBV5-6 combines with J gene TRBJ2-2, with 9 bases identical to TRBD1. The length of the CDR3 is 16 residues. J was trimmed by 6 bases and V by 4 bases; bases with no gene match: 10. Germline V gene sequence: CDR1 SGHDT, CDR2 YYEEEE. In DNA form, the CDR3 reads TGTGCCAGCAGCACAGGACAGGGGAGTGGTCCCGGGGAGCTGTTTTTT. Its translation is CASSTGQGSGPGELFF.

The chain couples TRBV7-6 to TRBJ2-7; 13 bases map to TRBD2. V dropped 1 base and J dropped 6; count of bases not matched to a gene: 15. This CDR3 comprises 19 residues. Germline values: CDR1 SGHVS, CDR2 FNYEAQ. The CDR3 DNA reads TGTGCCAGCAGCTTAGTCCCGGGACATACTAGCGGGAGGGGTTGCGAGCAGTACTTC. Its translation: CASSLVPGHTSGRGCEQYF.

In this sample, this clone turned up once. V usage is TRBV19 and J usage is TRBJ1-4; D may be TRBD1 (6 bases). This CDR3 spans 13 amino acids. Germline V CDR1 and CDR2: LNHDA, SQIVND (reference sequence). V lost 4 bases and J lost 8, with 11 bases in between. CDR3 amino acids: CASSNRDREKLFF. The CDR3 bases are TGTGCCAGTAGTAACAGGGATAGGGAAAAACTGTTTTTT.

The chain is built from TRBV28 and TRBJ1-3; 9 bases fit TRBD1. The CDR3 has 17 amino acids. V shed 3 bases and J 0 bases; nucleotides not matched to a gene: 6. CDR1 and CDR2 (germline): MDHEN, SYDVKM. CDR3: CASSLTGGRYSGNTIYF. DNA of the CDR3: TGTGCCAGCAGTTTGACAGGGGGAAGATACTCTGGAAACACCATATATTTT.

This clone was counted once. The V call is TRBV30, the J call TRBJ2-7; 7 bases are shared with TRBD1. V gave up 4 bases and J gave up 1 base; unmatched junction bases: 7. The germline V gene has CDR1 GTSNPN and CDR2 SVGIG (reference sequence). This CDR3 has 14 residues. The CDR3 DNA reads as TGTGCCTGGACCCCGAACAGGGGATCCTACGAGCAGTACTTC. Protein: CAWTPNRGSYEQYF.

CDR3 residues: CASTEGHQVSYEQYF. The CDR3 bases are TGCGCCAGCACCGAGGGACACCAAGTCTCCTACGAGCAGTACTTC. The V gene is TRBV10-1, the J gene TRBJ2-7; D is perhaps TRBD1 (6 bases). Trimming took off 7 bases at V and 0 bases at J, with 16 bases between the two ends. There are 15 residues in the CDR3. Germline CDR1 and CDR2: WNHNN and SYGVQD (reference sequence).